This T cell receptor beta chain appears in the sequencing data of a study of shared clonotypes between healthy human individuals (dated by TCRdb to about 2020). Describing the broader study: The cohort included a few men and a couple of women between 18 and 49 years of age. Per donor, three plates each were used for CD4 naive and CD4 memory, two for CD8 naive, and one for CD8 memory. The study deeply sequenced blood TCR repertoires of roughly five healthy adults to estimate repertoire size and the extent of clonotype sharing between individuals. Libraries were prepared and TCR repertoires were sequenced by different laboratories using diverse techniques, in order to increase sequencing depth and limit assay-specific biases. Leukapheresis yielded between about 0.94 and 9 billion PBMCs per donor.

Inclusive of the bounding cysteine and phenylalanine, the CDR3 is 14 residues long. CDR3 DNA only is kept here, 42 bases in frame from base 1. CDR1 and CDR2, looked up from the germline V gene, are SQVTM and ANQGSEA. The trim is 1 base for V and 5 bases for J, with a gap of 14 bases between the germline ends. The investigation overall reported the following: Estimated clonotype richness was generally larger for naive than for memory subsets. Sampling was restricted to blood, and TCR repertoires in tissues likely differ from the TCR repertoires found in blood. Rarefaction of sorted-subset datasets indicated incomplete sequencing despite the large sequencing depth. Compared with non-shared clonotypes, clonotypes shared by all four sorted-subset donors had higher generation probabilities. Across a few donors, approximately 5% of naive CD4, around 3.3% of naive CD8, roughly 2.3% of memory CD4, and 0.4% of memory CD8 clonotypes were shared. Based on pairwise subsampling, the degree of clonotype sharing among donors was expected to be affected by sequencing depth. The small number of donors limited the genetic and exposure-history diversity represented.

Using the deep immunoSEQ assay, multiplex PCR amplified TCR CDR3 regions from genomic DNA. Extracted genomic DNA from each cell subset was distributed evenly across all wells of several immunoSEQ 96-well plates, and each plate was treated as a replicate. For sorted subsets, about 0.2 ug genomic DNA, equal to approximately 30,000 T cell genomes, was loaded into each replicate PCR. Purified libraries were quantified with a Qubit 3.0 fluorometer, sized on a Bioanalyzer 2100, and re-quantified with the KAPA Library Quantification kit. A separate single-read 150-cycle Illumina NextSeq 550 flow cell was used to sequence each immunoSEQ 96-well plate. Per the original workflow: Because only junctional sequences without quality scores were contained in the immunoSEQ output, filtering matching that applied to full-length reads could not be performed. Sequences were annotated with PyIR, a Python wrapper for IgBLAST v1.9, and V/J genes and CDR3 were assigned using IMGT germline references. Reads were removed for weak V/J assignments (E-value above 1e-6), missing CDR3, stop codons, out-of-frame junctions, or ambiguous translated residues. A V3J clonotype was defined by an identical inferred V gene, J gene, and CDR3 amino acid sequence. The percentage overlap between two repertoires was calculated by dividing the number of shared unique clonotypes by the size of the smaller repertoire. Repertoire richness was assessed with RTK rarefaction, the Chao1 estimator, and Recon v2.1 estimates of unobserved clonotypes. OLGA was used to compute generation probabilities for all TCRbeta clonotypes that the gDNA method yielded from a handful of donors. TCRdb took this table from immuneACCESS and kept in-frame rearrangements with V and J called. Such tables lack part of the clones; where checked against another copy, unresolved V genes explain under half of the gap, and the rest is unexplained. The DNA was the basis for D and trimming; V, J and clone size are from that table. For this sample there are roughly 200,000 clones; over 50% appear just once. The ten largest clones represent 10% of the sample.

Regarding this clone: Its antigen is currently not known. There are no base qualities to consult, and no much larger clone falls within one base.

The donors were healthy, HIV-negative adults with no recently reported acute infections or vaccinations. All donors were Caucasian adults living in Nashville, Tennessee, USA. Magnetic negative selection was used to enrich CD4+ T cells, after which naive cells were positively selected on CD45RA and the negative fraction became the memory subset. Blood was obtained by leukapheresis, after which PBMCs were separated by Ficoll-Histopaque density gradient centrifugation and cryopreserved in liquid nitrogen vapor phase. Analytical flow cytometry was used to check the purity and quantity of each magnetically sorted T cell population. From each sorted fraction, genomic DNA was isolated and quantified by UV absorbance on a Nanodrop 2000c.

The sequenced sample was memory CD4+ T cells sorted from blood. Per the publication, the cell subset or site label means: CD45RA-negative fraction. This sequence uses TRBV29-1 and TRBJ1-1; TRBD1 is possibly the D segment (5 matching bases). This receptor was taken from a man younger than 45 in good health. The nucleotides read TGCAGCGTTGAAGGGGGGGGTCCGGGAACTGAAGCTTTCTTT. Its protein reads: CSVEGGGPGTEAFF.